One TCR beta chain is described in this entry. The data were taken from a study of blood T cell repertoires in COVID-19. Study background: Acute and convalescent COVID-19 samples came from the United States, Italy and Spain.

Assay used: immunoSEQ multiplex PCR; TCRdb lists only in-frame clones, some missing. The sample lists 110,000 to 150,000 clones, 84% occurring once. There are 15 residues in the CDR3. Trimming took 0 bases from V and 0 from J, leaving 7 bases between them. The V gene's germline CDR1 is SGHTS and CDR2 YDEGEE. This sequence originates from a woman in her late teens or twenties who had been exposed to COVID-19. Sequencing used PBMCs or T cells enriched from blood (not recorded which). The rearrangement joins TRBV5-8 to TRBJ1-5; D uncertain. The CDR3 reads CASSLGDISNQPQHF. DNA for the CDR3: TGTGCCAGCAGCTTGGGAGACATTAGCAATCAGCCCCAGCATTTT.